Following are 18 T cell receptor beta chains from one sample sequenced in a study of T cell responses to AZD1222 COVID-19 vaccine. Libraries were prepared by immunoSEQ multiplex PCR; TCRdb keeps only in-frame clonotypes and omits some of them. The sample gives roughly 270,000 clones, 90% to 95% of which show up once; less than 0.6% is in the top ten. This specimen was peripheral blood, taken 28 days after the second AZD1222 dose. These receptor sequences come from an adult who received the AZD1222 COVID-19 vaccine.

V usage is TRBV9 and J usage is TRBJ1-2, with D possibly TRBD1 on 6 matching bases. CDR1 SGDLS and CDR2 YYNGEE come from the germline V gene. The ends were cut back, 4 bases at V and 2 bases at J, with 15 bases in the middle. The CDR3 contains 15 residues. This CDR3 reads CASSTGTSLNYGYTF. CDR3 DNA sequence: TGTGCCAGCAGCACGGGGACAAGTTTGAACTATGGCTACACCTTC.

A word on this clone: Other DNA sequences of this sample code for an identical CDR3. V and J are TRBV18 and TRBJ2-7; no clear D. With 2 bases removed from V and 0 bases from J, the gap between germline ends came to 8 bases. The CDR3 runs to 14 residues. Germline-derived CDR1 and CDR2 are KGHSH and LQKENI. CDR3 DNA sequence: TGTGCCAGCTCACCAGGAGCGAGCTCCTACGAGCAGTACTTC. This codes for CASSPGASSYEQYF. Full variable domain (outside the CDR3, taken from reference TRBV18 and TRBJ2-7): NAGVMQNPRHLVRRRGQEARLRCSPMKGHSHVYWYRQLPEEGLKFMVYLQKENIIDESGMPKERFSAEFPKEGPSILRIQQVVRGDSAAYFCASSPGASSYEQYFGPGTRLTVT.

The gene calls are TRBV6-5 and TRBJ1-2, with 10 nucleotides matching TRBD1. Germline assignment: CDR1 MNHEY and CDR2 SVGAGI. The ends lost 5 bases at V and 6 bases at J; junction bases unmatched: 9. This CDR3 has 15 amino acids. CDR3 residues: CASSPTGQGFDGYTF. Written as DNA, the CDR3 is TGTGCCAGCAGTCCAACGGGACAGGGGTTCGATGGCTACACCTTC.

Details on this clone: Other DNA sequences in this sample translate to the same CDR3. CDR3 coding DNA: TGTGCCACCAGTGATCCGCAGGGGGCTGGGGAGACCCAGTACTTC. This gives the protein CATSDPQGAGETQYF. The genes are TRBV24-1 and TRBJ2-5, with TRBD1 matching over 8 bases. CDR1 is KGHDR and CDR2 is SFDVKD in the germline V gene. The CDR3 is made up of 15 amino acids. After removal of 3 bases from V and 5 bases from J, the junction contained 7 bases not matched to a gene.

The chain's CDR3 is CASSSATSGGARETQYF. The CDR3 region has the DNA TGTGCCAGCAGCTCAGCCACTAGCGGGGGGGCCCGGGAGACCCAGTACTTC. The chain employs TRBV5-4 and TRBJ2-5; 13 bases are shared with TRBD2. This CDR3 has 17 amino acids. V lost 3 bases to trimming and J lost 5 bases; unmatched junction nucleotides: 10. Germline CDR1 is SGHNT and CDR2 is YYREEE (reference sequence).

V is TRBV7-2 and J is TRBJ2-7; D remains unclear. The germline gives CDR1 SGHTA, CDR2 FQGNSA. Trimming took 3 bases from V and 2 from J, leaving 11 bases between them. CDR3 size: 14 residues. Here the CDR3 DNA reads TGTGCCAGCAGCTTGAGTCCAGCCCCCTACGAGCAGTACTTC. This translates into CASSLSPAPYEQYF.

On this clone: Other DNA sequences within the sample encode an identical CDR3. The V and J genes are TRBV20-1 and TRBJ1-1; D is undetermined. This CDR3 is built from 10 residues. Germline V gene sequence: CDR1 DFQATT, CDR2 SNEGSKA (reference sequence). V shed 5 bases and J shed 6 bases, with 7 bases lying between them. CDR3 coding DNA: TGCAGTGCTCGAAGGGCTGAAGCTTTCTTT. It specifies CSARRAEAFF.

The chain couples TRBV15 to TRBJ1-1; D gene uncertain. The V end was cut by 0 bases, the J end by 0 bases, with 5 bases between. Germline CDR1 reads LNHNV; CDR2 reads YYDKDF (reference sequence). The CDR3 has 14 residues. CDR3 region: CATSREVMNTEAFF. As DNA, the CDR3 is TGTGCCACCAGCAGAGAAGTCATGAACACTGAAGCTTTCTTT.

The chain couples TRBV10-3 to TRBJ1-6; D might be TRBD1 (5 bases). V gave up 4 bases and J gave up 5 bases, with 6 bases separating them. The CDR3 loop spans 13 amino acids. Germline-derived CDR1 and CDR2 are ENHRY and SYGVKD. The CDR3 coding sequence is TGTGCCATCAGTGGGGGCGATAATTCACCCCTCCACTTT. Amino acids: CAISGGDNSPLHF.

The V and J genes are TRBV13 and TRBJ2-3, with TRBD1 identical over 9 bases. V was clipped by 5 bases and J by 6 bases; unmatched bases: 6. This CDR3 region has 14 residues. Germline assignment: CDR1 PRHDT and CDR2 FYEKMQ (reference sequence). The CDR3 region has the DNA TGTGCCAGCAGCCCCGGACAGGGGCCCGATACGCAGTATTTT. Protein product: CASSPGQGPDTQYF. Full variable domain (remainder filled in from reference TRBV13 and TRBJ2-3): AAGVIQSPRHLIKEKRETATLKCYPIPRHDTVYWYQQGPGQDPQFLISFYEKMQSDKGSIPDRFSAQQFSDYHSELNMSSLELGDSALYFCASSPGQGPDTQYFGPGTRLTVL.

This chain joins TRBV6-5 and TRBJ2-7, with 7 bases aligning to TRBD1. Germline CDR1 MNHEY, CDR2 SVGAGI. J was trimmed by 6 bases and V by 4 bases; bases with no gene match: 6. This CDR3 comprises 13 residues. The CDR3 is CASSSGQNSEQYF. CDR3 nucleotide sequence: TGTGCCAGCAGTTCGGGACAGAACAGCGAGCAGTACTTC.

Worth noting for this clone: Other nucleotide sequences in the sample specify the same CDR3. CDR3 residues: CASSYGGSNTEAFF. Here the CDR3 DNA reads TGTGCCAGCAGCTACGGGGGATCTAACACTGAAGCTTTCTTT. V and J are TRBV6-5 and TRBJ1-1; D possibly corresponds to TRBD1 (5 bases). There are 14 residues in the CDR3. The V and J ends lost 6 bases and 2 bases respectively, with 13 bases between them. Germline CDR1 reads MNHEY; CDR2 reads SVGAGI.

V and J are TRBV21-1 and TRBJ1-1; the D segment call TRBD1 is taken from the table without a DNA check. TRBV21-1 constitutes a pseudogene. CDR3 size: 15 residues. In DNA, the CDR3 is TGTGCCAGCAGCAAACAGGACAGGGGGAACACTGAAGCTTTCTTT. Its protein product is CASSKQDRGNTEAFF.

The CDR3, as DNA: TGCGCCAGCAGCTTATCGGGCGGAAGCGAGCAGTACTTC. Translating gives CASSLSGGSEQYF. The rearrangement joins TRBV5-1 to TRBJ2-7; D call uncertain. The CDR3 has 13 residues. Germline V gene lookup returns CDR1 SGHRS and CDR2 YFSETQ. Trimming removed 2 bases from V and 6 bases from J, with 12 bases in between.

The rearrangement links TRBV27 to TRBJ1-1, with unresolved D. This CDR3 has 13 residues. CDR1 and CDR2 (germline): MNHEY, SMNVEV (reference sequence). The V end was cut by 0 bases, the J end by 1 base, with 3 bases between. The CDR3 spells CASSLSENTEAFF. The CDR3 DNA follows: TGTGCCAGCAGTTTATCAGAGAACACTGAAGCTTTCTTT.

The rearrangement uses TRBV20-1 and TRBJ2-7; D is possibly TRBD1 (6 bases). V shed 6 bases and J shed 6 bases, with 12 bases lying between them. The CDR3 length is 11 residues. The germline V gene encodes CDR1 DFQATT and CDR2 SNEGSKA (reference sequence). The CDR3 is CSATQGAEQYF. Here the CDR3 DNA reads TGCAGTGCAACACAGGGAGCCGAGCAGTACTTC.

The V and J genes are TRBV6-5 and TRBJ1-4, with D perhaps matching TRBD1 (6 bases). The CDR3 covers 12 residues. Trimming took 7 bases from V and 5 from J, leaving 8 bases between them. Germline CDR1 is MNHEY and CDR2 is SVGAGI. The CDR3 region has the DNA TGTGCCAGCACACAGGGAAATGAAAAACTGTTTTTT. It yields the protein CASTQGNEKLFF.

The genes are TRBV7-2 and TRBJ1-2; no definite D call. The germline gives CDR1 SGHTA, CDR2 FQGNSA. This CDR3 comprises 13 residues. V shed 5 bases and J shed 7 bases, with 14 bases lying between them. The CDR3 DNA is TGTGCCAGCAGCACAAGGTTCACGGGTGGCTACACCTTC. This sequence encodes CASSTRFTGGYTF.